The 13 T cell receptor beta chains below all came from one sample that was sequenced in a study of tumor-infiltrating lymphocytes in primary liver carcinoma. TCR beta cDNA was prepared out of roughly 490 ng total RNA by means of a constant-region primer. The TCR beta library was amplified through three nested multiplex PCR rounds in a modified ARM-PCR procedure. For around 10 cycles apiece, the opening two PCR rounds ran with TRBV1-TRBV30 forward primers and a C-beta reverse primer. Each CDR3 protein is one row after TCRdb ran MiXCR on the multiplex PCR reads. This sample has about 33,000 distinct CDR3 sequences, with approximately 80% found just once. Co-extraction of RNA and DNA was performed on roughly 20-33 mg of unsorted bulk tissue. The specimen sequenced was liver tumor tissue from sampling region 5. Described subset: tumor region T5, tumor centre. Every receptor here comes from a man aged 35-49 years with primary liver carcinoma and hepatitis B virus infection.

Points on this clonotype: A junction end diverges from the germline sequence, so it may reflect a read error. V usage is TRBV4-2 and J usage is TRBJ1-1; D gene ambiguous. CDR1 LGHNA and CDR2 YNFKEQ come from the germline V gene. The CDR3 has 14 amino acids. CDR3 nucleotide sequence: TGTGCCAACAGCCAAGATCTTCTGAACACTGAAGCTTTCTTC. As protein: CANSQDLLNTEAFF.

As regards this clonotype: An end of the junction does not agree with germline; a read error may underlie this. This rearrangement joins TRBV6-1 to TRBJ1-1, with D uncertain. Germline-derived CDR1 and CDR2 are MNHNS and SASEGT. The CDR3 is 13 amino acids. The CDR3 DNA is TGTGCCAGCAGTCAGACTGTGAACATTGAAGCCTTCTTT. It translates to CASSQTVNIEAFF.

This clonotype was counted ten times or more. A clone one base away is much larger, so this may be a read error. The chain links TRBV6-5 to TRBJ2-7, with D possibly being TRBD1 or TRBD2 (5 bases each). Trimming removed 1 base from V and 5 bases from J, with 12 bases in between. Germline CDR1 and CDR2: MNHEY and SVGAGI. The CDR3 is 14 residues long. The CDR3 loop reads CASSYLRGNHEQYF. As DNA, the CDR3 is TGTGCCAGCAGTTACTTGAGGGGAAACCACGAGCAGTACTTC.

This clonotype was seen more than once but under ten times. Since a much larger clone is just one base distant, this may be a read error. The chain has TRBV28 and TRBJ2-3; D may be TRBD1 or TRBD2 (5 bases each). Germline CDR1 reads MDHEN; CDR2 reads SYDVKM. This CDR3 is built from 16 residues. Written as DNA, the CDR3 is TGTGCCAGCAGTTTGAGGGGACCCTTTGGCACAGATACGCGGTATTTT. Translating gives CASSLRGPFGTDTRYF. The variable domain in full, with the rest retrieved from reference TRBV28 and TRBJ2-3, is DVKVTQSSRYLVKRTGEKVFLECVQDMDHENMFWYRQDPGLGLRLIYFSYDVKMKEKGDIPEGYSVSREKKERFSLILESASTNQTSMYLCASSLRGPFGTDTRYFGPGTRLTVL.

This chain connects TRBV10-3 to TRBJ1-5; D gene uncertain. The germline V gene encodes CDR1 ENHRY and CDR2 SYGVKD. Trimming pared 10 bases from V and 5 bases from J, leaving 18 bases between. CDR3 length: 14 amino acids. Written as DNA, the CDR3 is TGTGCCACCAATGAGTATGAGGGAGATCAGCCCCAGCATTTT. It codes for CATNEYEGDQPQHF.

This clonotype was seen ten or more times. The rearrangement links TRBV6-6 to TRBJ2-5, with TRBD2 identical over 8 bases. The germline CDR1 and CDR2 sequences are MNHNY and SVGAGI (reference sequence). CDR3 length equals 14 residues. Germline trimming cut 0 bases from V and 5 bases from J; bases unmatched to any gene: 2. CDR3 sequence (DNA): TGTGCCAGCAGTTACTCAGCGGGAGTGGAGACCCAGTACTTC. Amino acid sequence: CASSYSAGVETQYF.

Notes on this clonotype: At one boundary the junction diverges from the germline segment, which might be a read error. V is TRBV6-1 and J is TRBJ2-6; 8 positions match TRBD2. Germline CDR1 MNHNS, CDR2 SASEGT. The CDR3 spans 15 residues. Here the CDR3 DNA reads TGTGCTAGTAGCGGGACGGCCGATGGGGCCAACGTCCCGACTTTC. It encodes CASSGTADGANVPTF.

The gene calls are TRBV29-1 and TRBJ1-1; D remains unclear. V lost 7 bases to trimming and J lost 4 bases, with 19 bases between them. CDR1 is SQVTM and CDR2 is ANQGSEA in the germline V gene. This CDR3 is 14 amino acids long. The CDR3 DNA is TGCAGCGCCTGTAGTAGAAACCCAGGCACTGAAGCTTTCTTT. Its protein is CSACSRNPGTEAFF.

As concerns this clonotype: The junction departs from the called germline gene at one end, perhaps through a read error. The gene calls are TRBV4-1 and TRBJ1-1; perhaps TRBD1 as D (5 bases). The CDR3 sequence is 13 residues long. Per germline, CDR1 MGHRA and CDR2 YSYEKL. Written as DNA, the CDR3 is TGCGCCAGCAGGCGGGAGGTAGGGACTGGAGCTTTCTTT. This sequence encodes CASRREVGTGAFF.

This clonotype is medium-sized (0.01 to 0.1%) by share. The rearrangement joins TRBV29-1 to TRBJ1-1; a possible D gene is TRBD1 (5 bases). The germline CDR1 and CDR2 sequences are SQVTM and ANQGSEA. The V gene lost 4 bases and the J gene lost 0 bases, with 9 bases spanning the gap. The CDR3 totals 13 residues. CDR3 bases: TGCAGCGTTGGGGGGGGAATGAACACTGAAGCTTTCTTT. Translating gives CSVGGGMNTEAFF.

Worth noting for this clonotype: One end of the junction varies from germline; a read error may be responsible. This rearrangement joins TRBV6-2 or TRBV6-3 to TRBJ1-5; D not certain. Germline assignment: CDR1 MNHEY and CDR2 SVGEGT. The CDR3 runs to 14 residues. As DNA, the CDR3 is TGTACCAGCAGTTACTCGGCCGCAATGCAGCCCCAGCACTTT. It is translated as CTSSYSAAMQPQHF.

Concerning this clonotype: One end of the junction is discordant with germline, which a read error may explain. This chain links TRBV11-2 with TRBJ2-2; D ambiguous. The germline gives CDR1 SGHAT, CDR2 FQNNGV. CDR3 size: 13 residues. CDR3 in DNA: TGTGCCTGCAGCCTGATGGACACCGGGGAGCTGTTTTTT. Translated, it gives CACSLMDTGELFF.

Details on this clonotype: This likely comes from a read error, as the CDR3 has no conserved phenylalanine or tryptophan at its end. The chain couples TRBV5-1 to TRBJ2-7; perhaps TRBD1 as D (6 bases). Germline V gene data show CDR1 as SGHRS and CDR2 as YFSETQ. The CDR3 has 14 amino acids. Trimming pared 3 bases from V and 7 bases from J, leaving 17 bases between. CDR3 sequence reads: CASSSGLGAREQYS. The CDR3 DNA sequence: TGCGCCAGCAGCTCCGGACTGGGGGCTAGGGAGCAGTACTCC.